This TCR beta chain was recovered during a study of blood T cells in healthy people across ages (dated by TCRdb to the mid-2010s). Describing the broader study: In model experiments, template switching captured roughly one uniquely barcoded TCR beta cDNA molecule for every two T cells. Age-related changes in TCR beta repertoire diversity were measured in the study by deep sequencing normalized with unique cDNA molecular identifiers. Donors were grouped into four age groups: young (average roughly 17 years), middle-aged (less than 40), aged (around 60) and long-lived (roughly 80). To avoid experimental bias, donors of different ages were spread randomly across the sequencing lanes. Two additional independent replicas of 1 million unique cDNA reads from the same blood draw were analyzed for two donors (one aged 18 to 30 and one aged 80 or older). General findings and caveats noted by the study authors: Observed TCR beta diversity per million T cells fell roughly linearly with age, and a significant reduction was already apparent by age around 40. Because profiling used bulk unsorted PBMCs, naive and antigen-experienced compartments could not be compared conclusively. Because donor CMV infection status was unknown, age-related changes in expanded clonotypes were potentially confounded. Compared with the aged group, more naive CD4+ T cells, fewer expanded clones and increased TCR diversity were shown by the long-lived group, suggesting age selection. Estimates of total diversity based on one million sequenced T cells were considered lower bounds and underestimates. There was a strong correlation between observed TCR beta diversity and the percentage of naive T cells measured by flow cytometry.

The 35 to 40 donors, aged about 6 to 95 years, were systemically healthy Caucasian individuals from Russia. Each donor gave ten milliliters of peripheral blood, collected into EDTA-treated Vacutainer tubes. Ficoll-Paque density-gradient centrifugation was used to isolate PBMCs, with at least 6.5 million per sample. Trizol reagent was used to extract total RNA from the PBMCs, yielding at least 5 micrograms per sample. Naive CD45RAhigh/CD27high T cell percentages were measured by flow cytometry on a PBMC aliquot from every donor. Per the germline V gene (reference sequence), DFQATT is the CDR1 and SNEGSKA is the CDR2. From cysteine to phenylalanine, the CDR3 is 16 amino acids long. Of the read, only the CDR3 DNA is kept; its 48 bases are in frame from base 1. For this clonotype: There is no known antigen for this receptor. One base away there is no much larger clone; base qualities are not given.

The library was obtained by 5' RACE. TCRdb shows the sequencer as Illumina HiSeq 2500. A second PCR of roughly 7 to 11 cycles was performed with a sample-barcoded 5' primer and a J-beta primer mix. A unique molecular identifier was introduced onto each TCR beta cDNA molecule by a template-switch 5' adaptor carrying 12 random nucleotides. Each sample yielded at least 3 million CDR3-containing paired-end reads. All of the RNA was converted into first-strand cDNA using the Mint cDNA synthesis kit, with a TRBC-specific oligonucleotide serving as the primer. After uracil-DNA glycosylase treatment, a first 18-cycle PCR used universal primers M1SS and BC2_uni_R on all cDNA. The study's processing was this. Normalization of each sample was performed by random selection of 1 million high-quality reads, each carrying a distinct molecular identifier. Reads with shared molecular identifiers were discarded instead of being binned into consensus sequences. MiTCR, run with a Q25 quality threshold and the strictest error-elimination algorithm, handled CDR3 identification, clonotype clustering and error correction. A nonparametric unseen species model using Euler transformation provided a lower-bound estimate of total TCR beta diversity. TCRdb redid the processing of the public reads, applying fastp at Q25 and MiXCR, and retained in-frame beta chains. All rows with the same CDR3 protein become a single entry with the most common DNA and genes. For this entry, the V and J calls and clone size follow TCRdb and not the study's own pipeline. The sample table records 1.4 million to 1.5 million distinct CDR3 sequences; about 43% of these occur just once. The ten largest clones represent 7.9% of the sample.

This sequence was found in a woman in her late teens or twenties in good health. The sequenced material came from blood. The V and J genes are TRBV20-1 and TRBJ2-7, with no confident D gene call. The J call may not be correct, given that the DNA end is closer to TRBJ2-5. The DNA is TGCAGTGCTAGAGATCTGGGAAGGTATGGCTCTGAGACCCAGTACTTC. Its amino acids are CSARDLGRYGSETQYF.